This passage covers 31 T cell receptor beta chains from one sample sequenced in a study of shared clonotypes between healthy human individuals. The assay was immunoSEQ multiplex PCR, and TCRdb's table has in-frame clones only and misses some. The table lists under 1,100,000 clones, around 82% of them singletons. The sample consisted of memory CD4+ T cells from PBMCs. Described subset: CD45RA-negative fraction. These receptors came from a man between 18 and 35 years old in good health. Some clones in this sample may be carry-over from other donors' samples.

The sample holds one count of this clone. CDR3 sequence: CASKARPQANTGELFF. CDR3 sequence (DNA): TGTGCCAGTAAGGCGCGGCCTCAGGCCAACACCGGGGAGCTGTTTTTT. The rearrangement links TRBV19 to TRBJ2-2, with unresolved D. The CDR3 has 16 amino acids. CDR1 LNHDA and CDR2 SQIVND come from the germline V gene (reference sequence). Trimming left V 7 bases short and J 2 bases short, with 17 bases between.

This clone was seen just once. As DNA, the CDR3 is TGTGCCAGCAGGTCCACCTCAGGGTGGAGGATCTTC. Its translation: CASRSTSGWRIF. The chain has TRBV21-1 and TRBJ2-1. TRBV21-1 is listed as a pseudogene. CDR3 length: 12 amino acids.

The rearrangement joins TRBV7-2 to TRBJ2-3; 10 bases align to TRBD2. With V trimmed by 3 bases and J by 2 bases, 5 bases remained unmatched. This CDR3 spans 16 amino acids. Germline values: CDR1 SGHTA, CDR2 FQGNSA. CDR3 sequence: CASSFLLAGVTDTQYF. The CDR3 nucleotides read TGTGCCAGCAGCTTCCTCCTAGCGGGAGTCACAGATACGCAGTATTTT.

The rearrangement uses TRBV5-1 and TRBJ1-5, with D unclear. CDR3 size: 13 residues. Germline CDR1 and CDR2: SGHRS and YFSETQ. The V gene lost 1 base and the J gene lost 4 bases, with 6 bases spanning the gap. For the CDR3, the DNA is TGCGCCAGCAGCTTGTCAGTAAATCAGCCCCAGCATTTT. Translating gives CASSLSVNQPQHF.

On this clone itself: The same CDR3 also results from other DNA sequences found in this sample. The gene calls are TRBV5-1 and TRBJ2-3, with D perhaps matching TRBD1 or TRBD2 (5 bases each). The CDR3 totals 14 residues. The germline V gene has CDR1 SGHRS and CDR2 YFSETQ. Trimming left V 0 bases short and J 5 bases short, with 10 bases between. The CDR3, as DNA: TGCGCCAGCAGCTTGGTGGGACCTGGAGATACGCAGTATTTT. Translating gives CASSLVGPGDTQYF.

The rearrangement links TRBV7-8 to TRBJ2-5; 11 bases map to TRBD2. CDR1 SGHVS and CDR2 FQNEAQ come from the germline V gene. The V gene end was trimmed by 3 bases and the J gene end by 1 base; junction bases not matched to a gene: 1. This CDR3 has 15 amino acids. For the CDR3, the DNA is TGTGCCAGCAGCTTTAGCGGGAGGGTCCAAGAGACCCAGTACTTC. Translating gives CASSFSGRVQETQYF.

This clone has just one count. The chain carries TRBV7-2 and TRBJ1-5; D call uncertain. The CDR3 extends over 14 amino acids. Germline lookup yields CDR1 SGHTA and CDR2 FQGNSA. V dropped 3 bases and J dropped 5 bases, with 11 bases sitting between them. CDR3 nucleotides: TGTGCCAGCAGCTTGGGAGGCACTGATCAGCCCCAGCATTTT. Amino acids: CASSLGGTDQPQHF.

The chain links TRBV5-1 to TRBJ1-5; a possible D gene is TRBD1 (5 bases). V was pared by 2 bases and J by 9 bases, with 12 bases between. This CDR3 has 13 residues. CDR1 and CDR2 from the germline V gene are SGHRS and YFSETQ. CDR3 protein: CASSLSGPPPQHF. The CDR3 coding sequence is TGCGCCAGCAGCTTATCAGGGCCTCCGCCCCAGCATTTT.

The V and J genes are TRBV30 and TRBJ2-3; D is ambiguous. Germline-derived CDR1 and CDR2 are GTSNPN and SVGIG (reference sequence). Trimming pared 0 bases from V and 2 bases from J, leaving 12 bases between. The CDR3 is 15 amino acids. CDR3 DNA: TGTGCCTGGAGTGTACCCCCCACGGCCACAGATACGCAGTATTTT. Residues: CAWSVPPTATDTQYF.

The chain uses TRBV30 and TRBJ2-2; the D gene is possibly TRBD2 (6 bases). Deletions cut 0 bases from V and 6 bases from J, with 8 bases between. The length of the CDR3 is 13 residues. Per the germline V gene, CDR1 is GTSNPN and CDR2 is SVGIG (reference sequence). The CDR3 DNA reads as TGTGCCTGGAGTGTACGGGGGTCCGGGGAGCTGTTTTTT. Translation gives CAWSVRGSGELFF.

The chain uses TRBV6-1 and TRBJ1-5, with D unclear. V lost 7 bases and J lost 0, with 13 bases in between. The CDR3 runs to 15 residues. Germline CDR1 reads MNHNS; CDR2 reads SASEGT. The CDR3 sequence is CASIGRAYSNQPQHF. CDR3 DNA sequence: TGTGCCAGCATCGGCAGAGCTTATAGCAATCAGCCCCAGCATTTT.

This clone was counted a few times. The rearrangement uses TRBV19 and TRBJ1-2; TRBD1 is a possible D gene (6 bases). Germline lookup yields CDR1 LNHDA and CDR2 SQIVND (reference sequence). V was cut by 3 bases and J by 8 bases, with 13 bases left in between. The CDR3 runs to 13 residues. The CDR3 region has the DNA TGTGCCAGTAGTATCTCGACAGGATACGGCTACACCTTC. The encoded protein is CASSISTGYGYTF. Using reference TRBV19 and TRBJ1-2 for the parts outside the CDR3, the full variable domain is DGGITQSPKYLFRKEGQNVTLSCEQNLNHDAMYWYRQDPGQGLRLIYYSQIVNDFQKGDIAEGYSVSREKKESFPLTVTSAQKNPTAFYLCASSISTGYGYTFGSGTRLTVV.

This clone has a count of ten or more. The chain couples TRBV5-4 to TRBJ2-2; 11 bases match TRBD1. This CDR3 is built from 16 residues. V lost 4 bases and J lost 3; bases outside the gene matches: 5. In germline, CDR1 is SGHNT, CDR2 YYREEE (reference sequence). CDR3 bases: TGTGCCAGCAGCGGTTGGGACAGGGGGGACACCGGGGAGCTGTTTTTT. Amino acids: CASSGWDRGDTGELFF.

In this sample, this clone turned up once. The chain couples TRBV5-1 to TRBJ1-1; D may be TRBD1 (6 bases). CDR1 and CDR2 (germline): SGHRS, YFSETQ. The CDR3 extends over 14 amino acids. Trimming pared 6 bases from V and 3 bases from J, leaving 15 bases between. In nucleotides, the CDR3 is TGCGCCAGCACGGATCAGGGGCCCGACACTGAAGCTTTCTTT. Translated: CASTDQGPDTEAFF. Using reference TRBV5-1 and TRBJ1-1 for the parts outside the CDR3, the full variable domain is KAGVTQTPRYLIKTRGQQVTLSCSPISGHRSVSWYQQTPGQGLQFLFEYFSETQRNKGNFPGRFSGRQFSNSRSEMNVSTLELGDSALYLCASTDQGPDTEAFFGQGTRLTVV.

This clone was picked up a small number of times. The chain recombines TRBV11-2 with TRBJ1-2; perhaps TRBD1 as D (5 bases). The length of the CDR3 is 13 residues. The germline gives CDR1 SGHAT, CDR2 FQNNGV. Trimming removed 4 bases at V and 8 bases at J, with 14 bases between. The CDR3 protein is CASSSHEGRGYTF. CDR3 DNA sequence: TGTGCCAGCAGCTCACACGAGGGGAGAGGCTACACCTTC. The full variable domain, completed using reference TRBV11-2 and TRBJ1-2, is EAGVAQSPRYKIIEKRQSVAFWCNPISGHATLYWYQQILGQGPKLLIQFQNNGVVDDSQLPKDRFSAERLKGVDSTLKIQPAKLEDSAVYLCASSSHEGRGYTFGSGTRLTVV.

This clone was detected a few times. J is TRBJ2-7 and V is TRBV18; possibly TRBD2 for D (5 bases). Germline lookup yields CDR1 KGHSH and CDR2 LQKENI. Trimming removed 2 bases from V and 5 bases from J, with 16 bases in between. The CDR3 extends over 15 amino acids. The CDR3 is CASSPREGTLNEQYF. The CDR3, as DNA: TGTGCCAGCTCACCAAGAGAGGGCACCTTGAACGAGCAGTACTTC.

The chain has TRBV28 and TRBJ1-2; D uncertain. V shed 6 bases and J shed 3 bases, with 17 bases lying between them. This CDR3 contains 15 residues. Germline V lookup: CDR1 MDHEN, CDR2 SYDVKM. In nucleotides, the CDR3 is TGTGCCAGCAGCACCGGCATACGAAGGGACTATGGCTACACCTTC. It encodes CASSTGIRRDYGYTF.

The V and J genes are TRBV6-1 and TRBJ2-5, with D perhaps TRBD1 (6 bases). Between the trimmed V and J ends, which lost 4 bases and 4 bases, there was a span of 16 bases. Germline CDR1 and CDR2: MNHNS and SASEGT. The CDR3 is made up of 15 amino acids. In nucleotides, the CDR3 is TGTGCCAGCAGTGTTCCCTCAGGGGACCCAGAGACCCAGTACTTC. Amino acids: CASSVPSGDPETQYF.

The chain carries TRBV2 and TRBJ2-1; D uncertain. The CDR3 length is 14 residues. The germline CDR1 and CDR2 sequences are SNHLY and FYNNEI. The V end was cut by 5 bases, the J end by 2 bases, with 10 bases between. The chain's CDR3 is CASSWQLAYNEQFF. CDR3 nucleotides: TGTGCCAGCAGTTGGCAGCTGGCCTACAATGAGCAGTTCTTC.

The rearrangement joins TRBV7-3 to TRBJ1-1, with D hard to call. Trimming removed 0 bases at V and 1 base at J, with 3 bases between. This CDR3 comprises 13 residues. Germline lookup yields CDR1 SGHTA and CDR2 FQGTGA. The CDR3, as DNA: TGTGCCAGCAGCTTAACGTGGAACACTGAAGCTTTCTTT. The encoded protein is CASSLTWNTEAFF.

This clone was detected many times. This CDR3 is also generated by other DNA sequences in the sample. The chain couples TRBV30 to TRBJ1-2; the D is unclear. The germline V and J ends were trimmed by 2 bases and 2 bases, with 9 bases remaining between them. The germline V gene has CDR1 GTSNPN and CDR2 SVGIG (reference sequence). The CDR3 is 13 amino acids. CDR3 sequence (DNA): TGTGCCTGGAGTACCGCCCAGAACTATGGCTACACCTTC. This translates into CAWSTAQNYGYTF. Looking up the rest from reference TRBV30 and TRBJ1-2 gives the full variable domain: SQTIHQWPATLVQPVGSPLSLECTVEGTSNPNLYWYRQAAGRGLQLLFYSVGIGQISSEVPQNLSASRPQDRQFILSSKKLLLSDSGFYLCAWSTAQNYGYTFGSGTRLTVV.

The rearrangement joins TRBV18 to TRBJ2-7; 10 nucleotides agree with TRBD2. The CDR3 extends over 16 amino acids. Germline loops: CDR1 KGHSH, CDR2 LQKENI. Unmatched junction bases numbered 4, after V lost 2 bases and J lost 0 bases. This chain's CDR3 is CASSPIGLAASYEQYF. DNA of the CDR3: TGTGCCAGCTCACCAATAGGACTAGCGGCCTCCTACGAGCAGTACTTC.

This rearrangement joins TRBV18 to TRBJ1-5; D possibly corresponds to TRBD1 (5 bases). CDR3 length: 17 residues. Deletions cut 3 bases from V and 1 base from J, with 16 bases between. From germline, CDR1 is KGHSH and CDR2 LQKENI. Here the CDR3 reads CASSPTGLSVSNQPQHF. The CDR3 DNA reads TGTGCCAGCTCACCCACAGGTTTATCGGTCAGCAATCAGCCCCAGCATTTT.

This chain uses TRBV23-1 with TRBJ2-6; tentatively, D is TRBD2 (6 bases). TRBV23-1 is known as an ORF, though its function is uncertain. V was cut by 9 bases and J by 0 bases, with 15 bases left in between. The CDR3 contains 16 residues. The CDR3 DNA reads as TGCGCCAGTCGCGGGAAAAGCCTCTCTGGGGCCAACGTCCTGACTTTC. Protein sequence: CASRGKSLSGANVLTF.

The chain joins TRBV28 to TRBJ2-5; D gene ambiguous. V was pared by 6 bases and J by 1 base, with 6 bases between. This CDR3 is 12 amino acids long. Looked up from germline, CDR1 is MDHEN and CDR2 is SYDVKM. In DNA, the CDR3 is TGTGCCAGCAGGAAACTCCAAGAGACCCAGTACTTC. This gives the protein CASRKLQETQYF.

CDR3 sequence: CASSVEVQGETQYF. DNA of the CDR3: TGTGCCAGCAGCGTAGAGGTCCAGGGAGAGACCCAGTACTTC. The J gene is TRBJ2-5, the V gene TRBV9; D is perhaps TRBD1 (5 bases). The CDR3 is 14 amino acids. Germline CDR1 reads SGDLS; CDR2 reads YYNGEE. V was shortened by 0 bases and J by 4 bases, with 10 bases between the two germline ends.

This clone occurred a few times. This rearrangement joins TRBV7-9 to TRBJ2-1; 8 nucleotides agree with TRBD2. The CDR3 totals 13 residues. In germline, CDR1 is SEHNR, CDR2 FQNEAQ (reference sequence). The V and J ends lost 2 bases and 9 bases, in that order; junction bases with no gene match: 3. The CDR3 coding sequence is TGTGCCAGCAGCTTAACGGGGGGGCTTGAGCAGTTCTTC. Residues: CASSLTGGLEQFF. Drawing the rest from reference TRBV7-9 and TRBJ2-1, the complete variable domain is DTGVSQNPRHKITKRGQNVTFRCDPISEHNRLYWYRQTLGQGPEFLTYFQNEAQLEKSRLLSDRFSAERPKGSFSTLEIQRTEQGDSAMYLCASSLTGGLEQFFGPGTRLTVL.

A few counts support this clone. The rearrangement uses TRBV2 and TRBJ2-7; D is ambiguous. V was cut by 1 base and J by 4 bases, with 8 bases left in between. Germline V gene lookup returns CDR1 SNHLY and CDR2 FYNNEI. The CDR3 is made up of 13 amino acids. DNA for the CDR3: TGTGCCAGCAGTGAAGAGGGAAGATACGAGCAGTACTTC. It yields the protein CASSEEGRYEQYF.

This rearrangement joins TRBV5-1 to TRBJ2-7; D not resolved. Trimming stripped 0 bases from V and 3 bases from J, with 10 bases between. The germline gives CDR1 SGHRS, CDR2 YFSETQ. CDR3 length: 14 residues. CDR3 amino acids: CASSLDKGSYEQYF. The CDR3 bases are TGCGCCAGCAGCTTGGACAAGGGCAGCTACGAGCAGTACTTC.

J is TRBJ2-1 and V is TRBV7-2, with TRBD2 as a possible D gene (5 bases). CDR1 is SGHTA and CDR2 is FQGNSA in the germline V gene. This CDR3 is 14 amino acids long. V lost 5 bases, J lost 15 bases, and 23 bases lay in between. CDR3 residues: CASSPQTGKLNPFF. CDR3 nucleotide sequence: TGTGCCAGCAGCCCCCAAACCGGGAAACTGAATCCGTTCTTC.

V usage is TRBV6-1 and J usage is TRBJ2-4; 11 nucleotides align to TRBD2. The length of the CDR3 is 14 residues. The ends lost 6 bases at V and 8 bases at J; junction bases unmatched: 6. Germline V lookup: CDR1 MNHNS, CDR2 SASEGT. Written as DNA, the CDR3 is TGTGCCAGCAGAGAGACTAGCGGGAAAGACATTCAGTACTTC. Protein product: CASRETSGKDIQYF.